Listed below are T cell receptor beta chains from one sample, sequenced in a study of shared clonotypes between healthy human individuals. Generated by immunoSEQ multiplex PCR, the TCRdb table keeps only in-frame clones and is missing some. The sample lists 2 million to 3 million clones, over 85% occurring once. Sequenced material: naive CD4+ T cells sorted from blood. The receptors stem from a man between 18 and 35 years old in good health. The CDR3 runs from the conserved cysteine through the conserved F or W. The D gene is left open where the match is weak. Some rows mark clone size as missing; the rest say once, few, many or name a class of expanded clone.

-	once	TRBV11-2	TRBJ1-1	CASSLAQAGKNTEAFF	TGTGCCAGCAGCTTAGCCCAGGCAGGGAAGAACACTGAAGCTTTCTTT
TRBD1	-	TRBV4-3	TRBJ2-5	CASSQSDRRRETQYF	TGCGCCAGCAGCCAATCGGACAGGAGGAGAGAGACCCAGTACTTC
TRBD1	-	TRBV19	TRBJ1-4	CASPQGKGAEKLFF	TGTGCCAGCCCACAGGGGAAAGGGGCTGAAAAACTGTTTTTT
-	-	TRBV10-1	TRBJ2-2	CASSDGTTNTGELFF	TGCGCCAGCAGTGATGGGACAACGAACACCGGGGAGCTGTTTTTT
-	few	TRBV28	TRBJ1-5	CASGGANQPQHF	TGTGCCAGCGGAGGGGCGAATCAGCCCCAGCATTTT
-	-	TRBV5-4	TRBJ2-5	CASSLGGRTSETQYF	TGTGCCAGCAGCCTCGGAGGGAGGACTTCTGAGACCCAGTACTTC
-	-	TRBV11-2	TRBJ1-2	CASSLSGRTVPLPLDGYTF	TGTGCCAGCAGCTTATCAGGGAGGACAGTGCCTTTGCCTTTAGATGGCTACACCTTC
-	once	TRBV18	TRBJ2-5	CASSRSGEETQYF	TGTGCCAGCTCACGGAGCGGTGAAGAGACCCAGTACTTC
-	-	TRBV7-2	TRBJ2-5	CASSSPGRQRGTQYF	TGTGCCAGCAGCTCACCGGGGCGGCAGAGAGGGACCCAGTACTTC
-	-	TRBV2	TRBJ2-1	CASSVYQNNEQFF	TGTGCCAGCAGTGTGTACCAGAACAATGAGCAGTTCTTC
TRBD1	-	TRBV5-6	TRBJ1-2	CASSSDRGYYGYTF	TGTGCCAGCAGCTCGGACAGGGGTTACTATGGCTACACCTTC
TRBD2	-	TRBV7-2	TRBJ2-3	CASSPGLVLTDTQYF	TGTGCCAGCAGCCCGGGACTAGTGCTCACAGATACGCAGTATTTT
-	-	TRBV7-2	TRBJ2-1	CASTPADTGGNEQFF	TGTGCCAGCACACCAGCGGATACCGGGGGCAATGAGCAGTTCTTC